Listed below are T cell receptor beta chains from one sample, sequenced in a study of blood T cell repertoires in COVID-19. Assay used: immunoSEQ multiplex PCR; TCRdb lists only in-frame clones, some missing. The data hold 100,000 to 150,000 clones, with around 84% observed a single time. Sequenced input: PBMCs or T cells enriched from blood (not recorded which). These receptors all come from a man aged 35 to 55 with acute COVID-19. CDR3s include the opening cysteine and the closing phenylalanine or tryptophan. Each record gives: D gene, clone size, V gene, CDR3 length, J gene, CDR3 DNA, CDR3 protein. A D gene is named only where the DNA matches it firmly. The size entry is marked missing in some rows and otherwise reads once, few, many or a size class.

D: TRBD1
size: .
V: TRBV14
length: 16
J: TRBJ2-3
DNA: TGTGCCAGCAGCCACACCCGGGACAGGGCCTCGGACACGCAGTATTTT
CDR3: CASSHTRDRASDTQYF

D: .
size: .
V: TRBV7-8
length: 13
J: TRBJ1-1
DNA: TGTGCCAGCAGGTCTCAGGGAGGAACTGAAGCTTTCTTT
CDR3: CASRSQGGTEAFF

D: .
size: .
V: TRBV28
length: 14
J: TRBJ2-7
DNA: TGTGCCAGCTCCCGAGGCGGGACCCACTACGAGCAGTACTTC
CDR3: CASSRGGTHYEQYF

D: .
size: .
V: TRBV30
length: 14
J: TRBJ1-3
DNA: TGTGCCTGGAGTGCCGGGACAACTGGAAACACCATATATTTT
CDR3: CAWSAGTTGNTIYF

D: .
size: .
V: TRBV10-1
length: 14
J: TRBJ2-1
DNA: TGCGCCAGCAGCTTGGGGGCCGCGAGAAATGAGCAGTTCTTC
CDR3: CASSLGAARNEQFF

D: .
size: .
V: TRBV7-9
length: 16
J: TRBJ2-1
DNA: TGTGCCAGCAGCGCTAGAATCACTGAGTCCTACAATGAGCAGTTCTTC
CDR3: CASSARITESYNEQFF

D: .
size: .
V: TRBV5-6
length: 13
J: TRBJ2-7
DNA: TGTGCCAGCATGGCGGTGAGCTCCTACGAGCAGTACTTC
CDR3: CASMAVSSYEQYF

D: TRBD1
size: .
V: TRBV6-1
length: 16
J: TRBJ1-2
DNA: TGTGCCAGCAGTGACCCAGCGGGGGGGACAGCATATGGCTACACCTTC
CDR3: CASSDPAGGTAYGYTF

D: .
size: .
V: TRBV21-1
length: 12
J: TRBJ2-7
DNA: TGTGCCAGCAGCCACCGACTAGCGGAGGGGTACTTC
CDR3: CASSHRLAEGYF

D: .
size: .
V: TRBV29-1
length: 14
J: TRBJ2-3
DNA: TGCAGCGCTACTCGGGGGGCGTCCACAGATACGCAGTATTTT
CDR3: CSATRGASTDTQYF

D: .
size: .
V: TRBV6-5
length: 14
J: TRBJ2-2
DNA: TGTGCCAGCAGTTACGGGCCTTCGGCCGGGGAGCTGTTTTTT
CDR3: CASSYGPSAGELFF

D: .
size: .
V: TRBV9
length: 15
J: TRBJ2-6
DNA: TGTGCCAGCAGCTCACAGGGCAGTGGGGCCAACGTCCTGACTTTC
CDR3: CASSSQGSGANVLTF

D: .
size: .
V: TRBV7-2
length: 16
J: TRBJ1-1
DNA: TGTGCCAGCAGCCAACAGGGATTGGGAGGGCGCACTGAAGCTTTCTTT
CDR3: CASSQQGLGGRTEAFF

D: .
size: .
V: TRBV6-2/TRBV6-3
length: 14
J: TRBJ1-1
DNA: TGTGCCAGCAGTTCAGGGGCCACCCCAACTGAAGCTTTCTTT
CDR3: CASSSGATPTEAFF

D: .
size: once
V: TRBV24-1
length: 14
J: TRBJ2-7
DNA: TGTGCCACCAGTGAGGGAAGTGTTACGGGGGAGCAGTACTTC
CDR3: CATSEGSVTGEQYF

D: .
size: .
V: TRBV19
length: 17
J: TRBJ2-6
DNA: TGTGCCAGTAGTACAGGGTTAGAAGGGGCTGGGGCCAACGTCCTGACTTTC
CDR3: CASSTGLEGAGANVLTF

D: TRBD1
size: .
V: TRBV25-1
length: 15
J: TRBJ2-1
DNA: TGTGCCAGCACAGTACCGGGACAGAAGGGGTATGAGCAGTTCTTC
CDR3: CASTVPGQKGYEQFF

D: .
size: .
V: TRBV27
length: 14
J: TRBJ2-7
DNA: TGTGCCAGCAGGGGACTCTCGACCCCCTACGAGCAGTACTTC
CDR3: CASRGLSTPYEQYF

D: TRBD1
size: few
V: TRBV11-3
length: 16
J: TRBJ2-7
DNA: TGTGCCAGCAGCTTAGGAGGCCGGACAGGGGAGGGCGAGCAGTACTTC
CDR3: CASSLGGRTGEGEQYF

D: TRBD1
size: .
V: TRBV20-1
length: 14
J: TRBJ1-1
DNA: TGCAGTGCTAGTTCGGGACAGGGTGTCACTGAAGCTTTCTTT
CDR3: CSASSGQGVTEAFF

D: .
size: few
V: TRBV19
length: 15
J: TRBJ1-5
DNA: TGTGCCAGTAGTATAGGACAAGCCTTCAATCAGCCCCAGCATTTT
CDR3: CASSIGQAFNQPQHF

D: .
size: .
V: TRBV7-9
length: 15
J: TRBJ2-5
DNA: TGTGCCAGCAGCTTAAATCGGCAGGGGCAAGAGACCCAGTACTTC
CDR3: CASSLNRQGQETQYF

D: .
size: .
V: TRBV3-1/TRBV3-2
length: 13
J: TRBJ2-1
DNA: TGTGCCAGCAGCTCCACGGGTTCAAGGGAGCAGTTCTTC
CDR3: CASSSTGSREQFF

D: .
size: .
V: TRBV19
length: 15
J: TRBJ1-2
DNA: TGTGCCAGTAGTCCCGCCGAGGGATACCTCTATGGCTACACCTTC
CDR3: CASSPAEGYLYGYTF

D: TRBD2
size: .
V: TRBV9
length: 15
J: TRBJ2-3
DNA: TGTGCCAGCAGCGTCGGCGGGAGGGCCTACGATACGCAGTATTTT
CDR3: CASSVGGRAYDTQYF

D: TRBD1
size: once
V: TRBV9
length: 15
J: TRBJ2-1
DNA: TGTGCCAGCAGCGTCAGGACAGGGGGTTGGAATGAGCAGTTCTTC
CDR3: CASSVRTGGWNEQFF

D: .
size: .
V: TRBV19
length: 16
J: TRBJ2-1
DNA: TGTGCCAGTAGTATGGTGGGAGCCCACTCCTACAATGAGCAGTTCTTC
CDR3: CASSMVGAHSYNEQFF

D: .
size: once
V: TRBV5-1
length: 15
J: TRBJ1-6
DNA: TGCGCCAGCAGCTTCGGGGAGAGTCGGAGCTCACCCCTCCACTTT
CDR3: CASSFGESRSSPLHF

D: TRBD2
size: once
V: TRBV18
length: 14
J: TRBJ2-3
DNA: TGTGCCAGCTCACCAAGCGGGGGGGGAGATACGCAGTATTTT
CDR3: CASSPSGGGDTQYF

D: TRBD1
size: .
V: TRBV6-5
length: 15
J: TRBJ2-5
DNA: TGTGCCAGCAGTCCCGGACAGGGTAAAGGAGAGACCCAGTACTTC
CDR3: CASSPGQGKGETQYF

D: .
size: .
V: TRBV7-9
length: 15
J: TRBJ1-1
DNA: TGTGCCAGCAGCCACCAGGGAGTGGAGGGCACTGAAGCTTTCTTT
CDR3: CASSHQGVEGTEAFF

D: .
size: .
V: TRBV11-2
length: 15
J: TRBJ2-7
DNA: TGTGCCAGCAGCCTCAACCGGGACTCCACCTACGAGCAGTACTTC
CDR3: CASSLNRDSTYEQYF

D: .
size: few
V: TRBV15
length: 15
J: TRBJ2-2
DNA: TGTGCCACCAGGGGAGATAGGTTGGGGACCGGGGAGCTGTTTTTT
CDR3: CATRGDRLGTGELFF

D: .
size: .
V: TRBV3-1/TRBV3-2
length: 14
J: TRBJ1-4
DNA: TGTGCCAGCAGCCCGGCGGGGGTTAGGGAAAAACTGTTTTTT
CDR3: CASSPAGVREKLFF

D: .
size: .
V: TRBV5-1
length: 15
J: TRBJ2-7
DNA: TGCGCCAGCAGCTTGGATTCAGGTTCCATCTACGAGCAGTACTTC
CDR3: CASSLDSGSIYEQYF

D: .
size: .
V: TRBV7-9
length: 15
J: TRBJ2-3
DNA: TGTGCCAGCAGCCTTAGCGTTGTCAGCACAGATACGCAGTATTTT
CDR3: CASSLSVVSTDTQYF

D: .
size: once
V: TRBV30
length: 12
J: TRBJ2-7
DNA: TGTGCCTGGAGTGGGACTAACTACGAGCAGTACTTC
CDR3: CAWSGTNYEQYF

D: .
size: .
V: TRBV27
length: 16
J: TRBJ2-7
DNA: TGTGCCAGCAGTTTATCCTTCCCCGGACAGTCCTACGAGCAGTACTTC
CDR3: CASSLSFPGQSYEQYF

D: .
size: .
V: TRBV19
length: 17
J: TRBJ1-1
DNA: TGTGCCAGTAGCAGACCCAGCGGGTCAGTTTTGAACACTGAAGCTTTCTTT
CDR3: CASSRPSGSVLNTEAFF

D: TRBD1
size: .
V: TRBV28
length: 16
J: TRBJ1-3
DNA: TGTGCCAGCAGTTCGACAGGGGTCTCTTCTGGAAACACCATATATTTT
CDR3: CASSSTGVSSGNTIYF